This entry features one TCR beta chain sequence. Authors' data handling: Researchers report that nucleated cell counts were estimated from reference gene primer amplification. Some clones are missing from TCRdb's copy, which holds only in-frame ones; the method was immunoSEQ multiplex PCR. V and J calls and clone size follow that table, whereas D and trimming were derived from the DNA. The sample comprises 200,000 to 250,000 clones, about 89% of which are singletons, and 5.5% to 6.5% rests with the top ten. The data were taken from a study of blood T cell repertoires in COVID-19. The TCR originated in a man between 60 and 70 years old who had recovered from COVID-19. Sequenced material: peripheral blood.

CDR3 amino acids: CASSLPGLEGETQYF. The CDR3 DNA reads as TGCGCCAGCAGCTTGCCGGGACTAGAAGGAGAGACCCAGTACTTC. The chain carries TRBV5-1 and TRBJ2-5, with 8 bases aligning to TRBD2. Germline CDR1 and CDR2: SGHRS and YFSETQ. V gave up 1 base and J gave up 4 bases; unmatched junction bases: 6. This CDR3 is built from 15 residues.